This T cell receptor beta chain comes out of a study of T cells in localized non-small cell lung cancer. The assay was immunoSEQ multiplex PCR, and TCRdb's table has in-frame clones only and misses some. The sample includes roughly 50,000 clones, just over 90% of them seen just once. V was shortened by 4 bases and J by 5 bases, with 11 bases between the two germline ends. CDR1 is LNHDA and CDR2 is SQIVND in the germline V gene (reference sequence). This CDR3 has 13 residues. This sequence was found in a man between 40 and 75 years old with stage I lung adenocarcinoma. The chain is built from TRBV19 and TRBJ2-5; TRBD2 is a possible D gene (6 bases). Sample: peripheral blood, taken before any cancer treatment. For the CDR3, the DNA is TGTGCCAGTAGTAAGGGACTGGTGGAGACCCAGTACTTC. Amino acids: CASSKGLVETQYF.